One sample yielded the 22 T cell receptor beta chains listed below, sequenced in a study of shared T cell receptors in the human thymus. The protocol was immunoSEQ multiplex PCR, while the TCRdb copy is restricted to in-frame clones and leaves out a portion. Of about 380,000 clones in the sample, over 90% were seen once. Input material: thymocytes. These receptor sequences come from a human donor.

The CDR3 reads CASSPSASQVSPLHF. CDR3 nucleotides: TGTGCCAGCAGCCCTTCGGCCTCACAGGTTTCACCCCTCCACTTT. The genes are TRBV27 and TRBJ1-6, with D maybe TRBD1 (5 bases). The CDR3 is made up of 15 amino acids. Germline V gene sequence: CDR1 MNHEY, CDR2 SMNVEV (reference sequence). The V gene lost 6 bases and the J gene lost 9 bases, with 18 bases spanning the gap.

The rearrangement links TRBV28 to TRBJ1-1; 9 bases align to TRBD1. CDR3 length equals 9 residues. Germline CDR1 reads MDHEN; CDR2 reads SYDVKM. The V segment lost 10 bases and the J segment 11 bases; nucleotides outside the gene matches: 2. CDR3: CAIGQGAFF. CDR3 bases: TGTGCCATCGGACAGGGGGCTTTCTTT.

V and J are TRBV19 and TRBJ2-1, with D possibly TRBD2 on 5 matching bases. Trimming removed 8 bases from V and 0 bases from J, with 14 bases in between. The CDR3 has 15 residues. Germline V lookup: CDR1 LNHDA, CDR2 SQIVND (reference sequence). CDR3 DNA sequence: TGTGCCAGTCGCGGGCCTACCAGCTCCTACAATGAGCAGTTCTTC. It codes for CASRGPTSSYNEQFF.

The J gene is TRBJ1-4, the V gene TRBV2; 9 bases are a match to TRBD1. Looked up from germline, CDR1 is SNHLY and CDR2 is FYNNEI. The CDR3 loop spans 11 amino acids. V dropped 6 bases and J dropped 15; count of bases not matched to a gene: 5. The CDR3 sequence is CASRDRGSMFF. The CDR3 coding sequence is TGTGCCAGCAGGGACAGGGGAAGTATGTTTTTT. Filled out from reference TRBV2 and TRBJ1-4, the complete variable domain reads EPEVTQTPSHQVTQMGQEVILRCVPISNHLYFYWYRQILGQKVEFLVSFYNNEISEKSEIFDDQFSVERPDGSNFTLKIRSTKLEDSAMYFCASRDRGSMFFGSGTQLSVL.

This chain uses TRBV4-1 with TRBJ2-1; possibly TRBD1 or TRBD2 for D (6 bases each). Trimming left V 3 bases short and J 5 bases short, with 23 bases between. Germline V lookup: CDR1 MGHRA, CDR2 YSYEKL. The CDR3 is made up of 18 amino acids. The CDR3 loop reads CASSHRYRRGGGNNEQFF. CDR3 sequence (DNA): TGCGCCAGCAGCCATCGATACCGCAGGGGAGGCGGGAACAATGAGCAGTTCTTC.

The rearrangement links TRBV27 to TRBJ2-3; 8 bases are a match to TRBD2. V lost 2 bases to trimming and J lost 1 base; unmatched junction nucleotides: 8. The CDR3 has 17 residues. From germline, CDR1 is MNHEY and CDR2 SMNVEV (reference sequence). The CDR3 loop reads CASSLRPSGRGTDTQYF. CDR3 in DNA: TGTGCCAGCAGTTTACGACCGAGCGGGAGAGGCACAGATACGCAGTATTTT.

The chain combines TRBV28 with TRBJ1-1; 9 nucleotides match TRBD1. CDR1 and CDR2 (germline): MDHEN, SYDVKM. The junction had 8 bases not matched to a gene; V was cut back by 5 bases and J by 1 base. The length of the CDR3 is 16 residues. CDR3 region: CASSREQGARNTEAFF. The CDR3 DNA sequence: TGTGCCAGCAGTCGCGAACAGGGGGCGAGGAACACTGAAGCTTTCTTT.

This chain connects TRBV28 to TRBJ2-7; TRBD1 matches at 11 bases. CDR1 is MDHEN and CDR2 is SYDVKM in the germline V gene. CDR3 length: 14 residues. V gave up 4 bases and J gave up 5 bases; unmatched junction bases: 4. The CDR3 region is CASSSRTGGNEQYF. CDR3 bases: TGTGCCAGCAGTTCACGGACAGGGGGCAACGAGCAGTACTTC.

V gene TRBV6-5 combines with J gene TRBJ2-3; 7 positions match TRBD2. Germline values: CDR1 MNHEY, CDR2 SVGAGI. The CDR3 is 13 residues long. V lost 5 bases and J lost 5; bases outside the gene matches: 4. CDR3: CASSLGGKDTQYF. For the CDR3, the DNA is TGTGCCAGCAGTCTCGGGGGGAAAGATACGCAGTATTTT.

The rearrangement uses TRBV7-9 and TRBJ1-6; weak D call: TRBD1 (5 bases). Germline loops: CDR1 SEHNR, CDR2 FQNEAQ (reference sequence). The length of the CDR3 is 17 residues. Between the trimmed V and J ends, which lost 1 base and 0 bases, there was a span of 10 bases. The CDR3 nucleotides read TGTGCCAGCAGCTTAGGGTGGGGGAGCTCCTATAATTCACCCCTCCACTTT. Its protein is CASSLGWGSSYNSPLHF.

This chain's CDR3 is CTSSQDKGASGSSYEQYF. For the CDR3, the DNA is TGCACCAGCAGCCAAGATAAGGGGGCTAGCGGGAGCTCCTACGAGCAGTACTTC. The chain recombines TRBV1 with TRBJ2-7; the table's D gene call, TRBD2, was not cross checked with the DNA. TRBV1 is a known pseudogene. This CDR3 region has 18 residues.

The rearrangement uses TRBV11-3 and TRBJ2-1, with TRBD2 matching 9 bases. CDR1 and CDR2 from the germline V gene are SGHNT and YENEEA. This CDR3 is 17 amino acids long. V lost 3 bases to trimming and J lost 4 bases; unmatched junction nucleotides: 10. CDR3 sequence: CASSLDPLAGHYNEQFF. DNA for the CDR3: TGTGCCAGCAGCTTGGACCCTCTAGCGGGACATTACAATGAGCAGTTCTTC. The full variable domain, in which reference TRBV11-3 and TRBJ2-1 provide the parts outside the CDR3, is EAGVVQSPRYKIIEKKQPVAFWCNPISGHNTLYWYLQNLGQGPELLIRYENEEAVDDSQLPKDRFSAERLKGVDSTLKIQPAELGDSAVYLCASSLDPLAGHYNEQFFGPGTRLTVL.

This chain joins TRBV5-1 and TRBJ2-1, with 8 nucleotides matching TRBD1. Trimming cost V 5 bases and J 7 bases; bases outside gene matches: 11. This CDR3 has 15 residues. Germline assignment: CDR1 SGHRS and CDR2 YFSETQ. The CDR3 loop is CASSFNRQGRNEQFF. CDR3 bases: TGCGCCAGCAGTTTTAACCGACAGGGGCGGAATGAGCAGTTCTTC.

The chain has TRBV6-4 and TRBJ1-2; D may be TRBD1 (5 bases). This CDR3 region has 14 residues. The V and J ends lost 0 bases and 7 bases respectively, with 12 bases between them. The germline gives CDR1 MRHNA, CDR2 SNTAGT. The CDR3 sequence: CASSDSQGHPGYTF. CDR3 in DNA: TGTGCCAGCAGTGACTCCCAGGGCCACCCTGGCTACACCTTC.

The CDR3 region is CASSLIVGNEQYF. In DNA, the CDR3 is TGTGCCAGCAGTTTAATAGTGGGGAACGAGCAGTACTTC. This chain uses TRBV28 with TRBJ2-7; no firm D call. Trimming cost V 2 bases and J 5 bases, with 10 bases left between them. CDR1 is MDHEN, CDR2 SYDVKM, per germline. The CDR3 totals 13 residues.

The chain recombines TRBV1 with TRBJ2-5; the table's TRBD1 call for D was not verified on the DNA. TRBV1 is a pseudogene locus. This CDR3 region has 17 residues. The CDR3 protein is CTSSQDMQGAIQETQYF. CDR3 DNA: TGCACCAGCAGCCAAGATATGCAGGGGGCCATCCAAGAGACCCAGTACTTC.

This chain links TRBV27 with TRBJ1-4; a possible D gene is TRBD1 (6 bases). CDR1 MNHEY and CDR2 SMNVEV come from the germline V gene (reference sequence). This CDR3 region has 14 residues. Trimming shortened V by 6 bases and J by 8 bases, and 16 bases separated the two germline ends. DNA for the CDR3: TGTGCCAGCAGCAGCCGGGACAAGGGGGAAAAACTGTTTTTT. Translation: CASSSRDKGEKLFF.

The V call is TRBV5-1, the J call TRBJ1-2; unclear D gene. The V end lost 0 bases, the J end lost 8 bases, and 8 bases lay between the germline ends. Germline-derived CDR1 and CDR2 are SGHRS and YFSETQ. The CDR3 runs 12 residues. This chain's CDR3 is CASSLEQSGYTF. CDR3 DNA: TGCGCCAGCAGCTTGGAGCAGAGCGGCTACACCTTC.

The chain employs TRBV2 and TRBJ2-1; 10 bases fit TRBD2. Germline V gene lookup returns CDR1 SNHLY and CDR2 FYNNEI. This CDR3 has 13 amino acids. Trimming at V came to 7 bases and at J to 9 bases, leaving 6 bases not matched to a gene. The CDR3 loop is CASNWLAGVEQFF. CDR3 nucleotide sequence: TGTGCCAGCAATTGGCTAGCGGGAGTTGAGCAGTTCTTC.

There are a few counts of this clone. This chain uses TRBV5-4 with TRBJ2-1; a possible D gene is TRBD2 (5 bases). Germline CDR1 SGHNT, CDR2 YYREEE (reference sequence). This CDR3 has 17 amino acids. V gave up 0 bases and J gave up 2 bases, with 15 bases separating them. CDR3 sequence reads: CASSLGTPAGTYNEQFF. The CDR3 DNA is TGTGCCAGCAGCTTGGGGACTCCTGCCGGGACCTACAATGAGCAGTTCTTC.

This clone came up once. The rearrangement links TRBV19 to TRBJ2-7; D not resolved. This CDR3 is 13 amino acids long. Per germline, CDR1 LNHDA and CDR2 SQIVND (reference sequence). V shed 3 bases and J shed 1 base, with 7 bases lying between them. The CDR3 here is CASSILLSYEQYF. The DNA for the CDR3 is TGTGCCAGTAGTATCTTGCTATCCTACGAGCAGTACTTC.

With respect to this clone: An end of the junction differs from the germline gene, which may be a read error. The rearrangement uses TRBV20-1 and TRBJ2-7; D is perhaps TRBD1 or TRBD2 (5 bases each). Germline assignment: CDR1 DFQATT and CDR2 SNEGSKA (reference sequence). The CDR3 is 9 residues long. This CDR3 is CSAGGMPIF. For the CDR3, the DNA is TGCAGTGCTGGGGGTATGCCGATCTTC.